The entry that follows covers one TCR beta chain sequence. What it recognizes is unknown. These data originate in a study of cytomegalovirus exposure and HLA in healthy donors. Trimming shortened V by 0 bases and J by 6 bases, and 21 bases separated the two germline ends. Germline assignment: CDR1 MGHRA and CDR2 YSYEKL. CDR3 size: 17 residues. The study ran its PCR with 60 Vbeta and 13 Jbeta primers. Here immunoSEQ multiplex PCR was the method, and the copy in TCRdb shows in-frame clones only, minus some. This table has 100,000 to 150,000 clones, about 80% appearing once. Overall study results and limits: Differences between HLA loci emerged in a later analysis of TCR association rates, with DRB1 most and HLA-C fewest.

Sequencing was performed on PBMCs. This sequence was found in a young man in good health and CMV-seronegative. The chain employs TRBV4-1 and TRBJ2-7; possible D gene TRBD2, 5 bases. The CDR3 sequence is CASSQEGSPDSRAEQYF. CDR3 nucleotides: TGCGCCAGCAGCCAAGAAGGGTCCCCAGACTCGAGGGCCGAGCAGTACTTC.